What follows is one T cell receptor (beta chain) and its context. This sample was included in a study of Ad26.COV2.S vaccination and SARS-CoV-2 variants. Regarding treatment: roughly 20 received Ad26.COV2.S at low or high dose, single or two shots; about 5 received placebo; per-sample allocation not given. Samples analyzed were those drawn on day 63 after the first vaccine or placebo injection. Using immunoSEQ multiplex PCR, the repertoire was profiled, and TCRdb retains in-frame clones only, with some absent. Of around 300,000 clones listed, about 87% are singletons. CDR1 is SGHDT and CDR2 is YYEEEE in the germline V gene. Trimming left V 1 base short and J 5 bases short, with 13 bases between. CDR3 length equals 14 residues.

This receptor was obtained from a person aged 18 to 59 who received the Ad26.COV2.S COVID-19 vaccine or a placebo. The specimen comprised peripheral blood, sampled in a trial of Ad26.COV2.S vaccine versus placebo. This chain links TRBV5-6 with TRBJ2-7; D unclear. The CDR3 protein is CASSLSGGRNEQYF. In DNA form, the CDR3 reads TGTGCCAGCAGCTTGTCTGGTGGGCGTAACGAGCAGTACTTC.